These T cell receptor beta chains were read from a single sample in a study of beta chain features in type 1 diabetes. Method: immunoSEQ multiplex PCR; TCRdb's copy keeps in-frame clones and lacks some. Among 65,000 to 100,000 clones, roughly a third were seen once, and the ten largest hold roughly 0.45%. Sequencing was carried out using stem cell memory CD4+ T cells from blood. These receptors originate from a woman aged 18-29 years in good health. CDR3s include the opening cysteine and the closing phenylalanine or tryptophan. The D gene is left open where the match is weak. The listing skips clone size in some rows; elsewhere it reads once, few, many or a size class.

V	size	J	length	D	DNA	CDR3
TRBV5-1	few	TRBJ1-4	16	TRBD1	TGCGCCAGCAGCTTGTTAGGACAGGGAACTAATGAAAAACTGTTTTTT	CASSLLGQGTNEKLFF
TRBV19	few	TRBJ2-2	14	-	TGTGCCAGTAGCCCCCATAGCAAAGCCGGGGAGCTGTTTTTT	CASSPHSKAGELFF
TRBV7-2	few	TRBJ2-7	13	-	TGTGCCAGCAGCCCCGCTCCGGGCTACGAGCAGTACTTC	CASSPAPGYEQYF
TRBV5-6	-	TRBJ1-1	15	-	TGTGCCAGCAGCTTGTGGGGGGTGATGAACACTGAAGCTTTCTTT	CASSLWGVMNTEAFF
TRBV28	-	TRBJ2-7	14	TRBD1	TGTGCCAGCAGTTCGGGACAGGGTTACCACGAGCAGTACTTC	CASSSGQGYHEQYF
TRBV7-9	few	TRBJ1-4	15	-	TGTGCCAGCAGCTTAGTCGGGGGGCCTGAGGAAAAACTGTTTTTT	CASSLVGGPEEKLFF
TRBV27	-	TRBJ2-7	14	TRBD1	TGTGCCAGCAGTGATCGACAGGGGGTCTACGAGCAGTACTTC	CASSDRQGVYEQYF
TRBV18	-	TRBJ1-1	14	-	TGTGCCAGCTCACCGACGGAGGGTAGCACTGAAGCTTTCTTT	CASSPTEGSTEAFF
TRBV5-1	few	TRBJ1-2	13	-	TGCGCCAGCAGCTTGCTAGGGGACTATGGCTACACCTTC	CASSLLGDYGYTF
TRBV19	few	TRBJ2-7	14	TRBD2	TGTGCCAGTAGTATACGGGAGGCTTCCTACGAGCAGTACTTC	CASSIREASYEQYF
TRBV9	-	TRBJ1-1	12	-	TGTGCCAGCAAGGGGGTCAACACTGAAGCTTTCTTT	CASKGVNTEAFF
TRBV29-1	-	TRBJ2-7	12	-	TGCAGCGTTCAGGCCAGCTCCTACGAGCAGTACTTC	CSVQASSYEQYF
TRBV19	few	TRBJ2-1	14	-	TGTGCCAGTAGTATTAAGAGCTCCTACAATGAGCAGTTCTTC	CASSIKSSYNEQFF
TRBV2	once	TRBJ2-5	13	-	TGTGCCAGCAGCCTCAGGGTGGGGGAGACCCAGTACTTC	CASSLRVGETQYF
TRBV7-2	few	TRBJ2-7	16	TRBD1	TGTGCCAGCAGCTCTACCTGGGGACAGGGACCTTACGAGCAGTACTTC	CASSSTWGQGPYEQYF
TRBV4-2	few	TRBJ2-7	17	TRBD2	TGTGCCAGCAGCCAACAACTAGCGGGTGGCGAGGGGTACGAGCAGTACTTC	CASSQQLAGGEGYEQYF
TRBV6-5	few	TRBJ2-7	15	TRBD2	TGTGCCAGCAGCGGGGGGGGGAGGAGGGCCTACGAGCAGTACTTC	CASSGGGRRAYEQYF
TRBV29-1	-	TRBJ2-3	15	TRBD2	TGCAGCGTTGAAGATCGGAGGACTAGACCATATACGCAGTATTTT	CSVEDRRTRPYTQYF
TRBV11-2	-	TRBJ1-1	15	-	TGTGCCAGCAGCTTAATCAGACAGCTGAACACTGAAGCTTTCTTT	CASSLIRQLNTEAFF
TRBV9	-	TRBJ2-7	15	TRBD2	TGTGCCAGCAGCGCCGGGACTAGCGCTTCCTACGAGCAGTACTTC	CASSAGTSASYEQYF
TRBV2	few	TRBJ2-3	14	-	TGTGCCAGCAATCCGCAGCGTGGGTCAGATACGCAGTATTTT	CASNPQRGSDTQYF
TRBV4-2	-	TRBJ2-7	14	TRBD2	TGTGCCAGCAGCCAGAGCGGGAGGCCCTACGAGCAGTACTTC	CASSQSGRPYEQYF
TRBV28	-	TRBJ2-7	15	-	TGTGCCAGCAGACACCCCGGGACTTTCTCCTACGAGCAGTACTTC	CASRHPGTFSYEQYF
TRBV10-3	few	TRBJ2-5	16	TRBD2	TGTGCCATCAGGAGCGTGACTAGCGGGAGTAGTGGGACCCAGTACTTC	CAIRSVTSGSSGTQYF
TRBV5-1	few	TRBJ2-7	12	-	TGCGCCAGCAGCTTGCCAGCCTACGAGCAGTACTTC	CASSLPAYEQYF
TRBV18	few	TRBJ2-3	17	TRBD2	TGTGCCAGCTCACCAGGACTAGCGGGAGCTGGTGCAGATACGCAGTATTTT	CASSPGLAGAGADTQYF
TRBV2	-	TRBJ1-2	14	TRBD1	TGTGCCAGCAGTGAGGGGGACAGGATCGGTGGCTACACCTTC	CASSEGDRIGGYTF
TRBV9	-	TRBJ1-5	14	TRBD1	TGTGCCAGCAGCGAGGGACAGGGGAATCAGCCCCAGCATTTT	CASSEGQGNQPQHF
TRBV5-1	few	TRBJ1-1	15	-	TGCGCCAGCAGCTTGGCCAGTAGGGAGGGTACTGAAGCTTTCTTT	CASSLASREGTEAFF
TRBV4-1	-	TRBJ2-2	14	-	TGCGCCAGCAGCCAAGAGAGGCACACTGGGGAGCTGTTTTTT	CASSQERHTGELFF
TRBV18	few	TRBJ1-2	15	-	TGTGCCAGCTCACCAGGGACAAAGACTAACTATGGCTACACCTTC	CASSPGTKTNYGYTF
TRBV18	-	TRBJ1-1	16	TRBD1	TGTGCCAGCTCACAGGGGACAGGGCCCATGAACACTGAAGCTTTCTTT	CASSQGTGPMNTEAFF
TRBV6-4	-	TRBJ2-7	12	TRBD1	TGTGCCAGCAGAACGGGACAGCACGAGCAGTACTTC	CASRTGQHEQYF
TRBV7-9	-	TRBJ1-1	14	-	TGTGCCAGCAGCTTACAGGGAAACACCCCTGAAGCTTTCTTT	CASSLQGNTPEAFF
TRBV30	-	TRBJ2-1	14	TRBD2	TGTGCCGCCAGACTAGCGGGAATCTACAATGAGCAGTTCTTC	CAARLAGIYNEQFF
TRBV2	-	TRBJ1-1	15	-	TGTGCCAGCAGGGGGCCCGGCTACTCGAACACTGAAGCTTTCTTT	CASRGPGYSNTEAFF
TRBV7-2	-	TRBJ2-2	15	TRBD2	TGTGCCAGCAGCTTAGAACTAGCGGGCACCGGGGAGCTGTTTTTT	CASSLELAGTGELFF
TRBV5-1	few	TRBJ1-5	14	-	TGCGCCAGCAGCTTGGCAGGGTTTGGTCAGCCCCAGCATTTT	CASSLAGFGQPQHF
TRBV7-9	-	TRBJ2-3	17	TRBD2	TGTGCCAGCAGCCCTAGCCTAGCGGGGGTTCGCACAGATACGCAGTATTTT	CASSPSLAGVRTDTQYF
TRBV7-9	-	TRBJ2-1	17	TRBD2	TGTGCCAGCACTCTAGGGGGGGGACTAGAAGAGTGGAATGAGCAGTTCTTC	CASTLGGGLEEWNEQFF
TRBV5-1	-	TRBJ2-7	12	-	TGCGCCAGCAGCTTGGAAGGGGGTGAGCAGTACTTC	CASSLEGGEQYF
TRBV19	-	TRBJ2-5	13	-	TGTGCCAGTACCCGGACCGAGGGAGAGACCCAGTACTTC	CASTRTEGETQYF
TRBV18	-	TRBJ1-1	14	-	TGTGCCAGCTCACCCACACAGGGGAACACTGAAGCTTTCTTT	CASSPTQGNTEAFF
TRBV14	-	TRBJ2-7	14	-	TGTGCCAGCAGCACCAGGGTGACCTCCTACGAGCAGTACTTC	CASSTRVTSYEQYF
TRBV30	-	TRBJ1-4	15	-	TGTGCCTGGAGTCATGAGGGGGTCGTCGGTGAAAAACTGTTTTTT	CAWSHEGVVGEKLFF
TRBV27	-	TRBJ2-5	11	-	TGTGCCAGCAGCCTACAAGAGACCCAGTACTTC	CASSLQETQYF
TRBV9	few	TRBJ2-1	15	TRBD2	TGTGCCAGCAGCGTAGTAGCGGGGGGCCTCAATGAGCAGTTCTTC	CASSVVAGGLNEQFF
TRBV18	-	TRBJ2-7	15	TRBD2	TGTGCCAGCTCACAGACCGGGACTAGCTCCTACGAGCAGTACTTC	CASSQTGTSSYEQYF
TRBV27	-	TRBJ1-5	13	-	TGTGCCAGCAGTTTTGGAGGCAATCAGCCCCAGCATTTT	CASSFGGNQPQHF
TRBV6-6	few	TRBJ2-1	16	TRBD2	TGTGCCAGCAGTTACTACGGGACTAGCGGGAGCAATGAGCAGTTCTTC	CASSYYGTSGSNEQFF
TRBV7-6	few	TRBJ2-5	14	TRBD1	TGTGCCACGAGGGGGCAGGGGGTATCGGAGACCCAGTACTTC	CATRGQGVSETQYF
TRBV7-7	-	TRBJ2-5	13	-	TGTGCTAGCAGCTTAGGGGGGCATGAGACCCAGTACTTC	CASSLGGHETQYF
TRBV18	-	TRBJ2-3	15	-	TGTGCCAGCTCCACGCGGGACTTTAGCACAGATACGCAGTATTTT	CASSTRDFSTDTQYF
TRBV29-1	few	TRBJ1-4	15	TRBD1	TGCAGCGTCGCCGGTGGACAGGCAACTAATGAAAAACTGTTTTTT	CSVAGGQATNEKLFF
TRBV15	-	TRBJ2-3	16	TRBD2	TGTGCCACCAGCAGAGATCGTAGCGGGGGCACAGATACGCAGTATTTT	CATSRDRSGGTDTQYF
TRBV11-2	-	TRBJ2-2	14	TRBD1	TGTGCCAGCAGTAAAGCAGGGGGCACCGGGGAGCTGTTTTTT	CASSKAGGTGELFF
TRBV5-6	-	TRBJ1-5	15	-	TGTGCCAGCAGCTACAACCCATCTAGAAATCAGCCCCAGCATTTT	CASSYNPSRNQPQHF